The TCR beta chain under discussion was sequenced for a study of blood T cell repertoires in COVID-19. As for the study in general: T cells, B-cell-depleted T cells, or PBMCs provided the cDNA or gDNA that served as material.

Patients of the Seattle cohort, enrolled during active infection, were followed longitudinally. Germline CDR1 SNHLY, CDR2 FYNNEI. V lost 6 bases and J lost 2; bases outside the gene matches: 5. This CDR3 is 14 amino acids long. Produced via immunoSEQ multiplex PCR; TCRdb's table is partial and in-frame only. The profile shows a few hundred thousand clones, 80% to 90% of them singletons. The receptor was isolated from a woman in her forties or fifties with COVID-19, enrolled during active disease. The source material was peripheral blood. The V call is TRBV2, the J call TRBJ1-1; 8 bases are a match to TRBD1. CDR3 sequence: CASSPGQVNTEAFF. The CDR3 region has the DNA TGTGCCAGCAGCCCGGGACAGGTCAACACTGAAGCTTTCTTT.